The 31 T cell receptor beta chains below all came from one sample that was sequenced in a study of shared clonotypes between healthy human individuals. Generated by immunoSEQ multiplex PCR, the TCRdb table keeps only in-frame clones and is missing some. The sample includes 980,000 or so clones, more than 75% of them seen just once. Sequencing was carried out using memory CD4+ T cells sorted from blood. As for subset: CD45RA-negative fraction. These receptors were taken from a man younger than 30 in good health.

This clone was seen only a few times. The chain joins TRBV5-1 to TRBJ2-7, with no clear D. The germline V and J ends were trimmed by 1 base and 3 bases, with 11 bases remaining between them. CDR1 and CDR2 from the germline V gene are SGHRS and YFSETQ. This CDR3 region has 14 residues. CDR3 in DNA: TGCGCCAGCAGCTTGACGGACGGATACTACGAGCAGTACTTC. Residues: CASSLTDGYYEQYF. Supplemented by reference TRBV5-1 and TRBJ2-7, the full variable domain reads KAGVTQTPRYLIKTRGQQVTLSCSPISGHRSVSWYQQTPGQGLQFLFEYFSETQRNKGNFPGRFSGRQFSNSRSEMNVSTLELGDSALYLCASSLTDGYYEQYFGPGTRLTVT.

The rearrangement uses TRBV28 and TRBJ2-5; TRBD1 matches 9 bases. The CDR3 loop spans 15 amino acids. CDR1 and CDR2 (germline): MDHEN, SYDVKM. The trim removed 4 bases at V and 0 bases at J, leaving 3 bases unmatched. CDR3 loop: CASSSGDRDQETQYF. The CDR3 bases are TGTGCCAGCAGTTCGGGGGACAGGGACCAAGAGACCCAGTACTTC.

As concerns this clone: Germline and junction disagree at one end, which may indicate a read error. The rearrangement joins TRBV9 to TRBJ1-4, with D unclear. The CDR3 totals 13 residues. CDR1 and CDR2 (germline): SGDLS, YYNGEE. The CDR3 nucleotides are TGTGCCAGCGGCGTAGAAGGAGATGAAAAACTGTTTTTT. Its protein is CASGVEGDEKLFF. Filled out from reference TRBV9 and TRBJ1-4, the complete variable domain reads DSGVTQTPKHLITATGQRVTLRCSPRSGDLSVYWYQQSLDQGLQFLIQYYNGEERAKGNILERFSAQQFPDLHSELNLSSLELGDSALYFCASGVEGDEKLFFGSGTQLSVL.

The V gene is TRBV2, the J gene TRBJ2-3; D not certain. The CDR3 loop spans 13 amino acids. Germline values: CDR1 SNHLY, CDR2 FYNNEI. V lost 1 base, J lost 11 bases, and 13 bases lay in between. CDR3 coding DNA: TGTGCCAGCAGTGAAGAGGCAGCACTGGAGCAGTATTTT. Protein: CASSEEAALEQYF.

This chain uses TRBV5-1 with TRBJ1-1, with D possibly TRBD1 on 6 matching bases. Germline V gene data show CDR1 as SGHRS and CDR2 as YFSETQ. This CDR3 region has 14 residues. Deletions cut 4 bases from V and 9 bases from J, with 19 bases between. The CDR3 reads CASSPDGTLEKAFF. Written as DNA, the CDR3 is TGCGCCAGCAGCCCCGACGGGACACTCGAAAAAGCTTTCTTT.

The chain recombines TRBV25-1 with TRBJ1-1, with unresolved D. CDR1 and CDR2 from the germline V gene are MGHDK and SYGVNS. Trimming pared 8 bases from V and 0 bases from J, leaving 7 bases between. The CDR3 runs 12 residues. CDR3 region: CASVGMNTEAFF. CDR3 DNA: TGTGCCAGCGTGGGTATGAACACTGAAGCTTTCTTT.

The chain couples TRBV10-3 to TRBJ1-2; weak D call: TRBD1 (6 bases). The CDR3 extends over 14 amino acids. V dropped 4 bases and J dropped 0 bases, with 9 bases sitting between them. In germline, CDR1 is ENHRY, CDR2 SYGVKD. Here the CDR3 DNA reads TGTGCCATCAGTGGGACAGCTTCTAACTATGGCTACACCTTC. Its protein is CAISGTASNYGYTF.

J is TRBJ1-1 and V is TRBV10-3; D is uncertain. CDR3 size: 13 residues. Germline V lookup: CDR1 ENHRY, CDR2 SYGVKD. With 6 bases removed from V and 0 bases from J, the gap between germline ends came to 8 bases. In nucleotides, the CDR3 is TGTGCCATCAGGTGGCAGGTGAACACTGAAGCTTTCTTT. Its translation: CAIRWQVNTEAFF.

V is TRBV4-1 and J is TRBJ2-1; 7 nucleotides align to TRBD1. CDR3 length equals 18 residues. The germline CDR1 and CDR2 sequences are MGHRA and YSYEKL. With V trimmed by 4 bases and J by 5 bases, 17 bases remained unmatched. The chain's CDR3 is CASSPRQGRIEPHNEQFF. Written as DNA, the CDR3 is TGCGCCAGCAGCCCCAGACAGGGCAGGATAGAACCCCACAATGAGCAGTTCTTC.

This clone appeared once. This chain uses TRBV7-3 with TRBJ2-5; D unclear. The CDR3 is 13 amino acids. V was trimmed by 5 bases and J by 5 bases, leaving 12 bases between them. Germline CDR1 reads SGHTA; CDR2 reads FQGTGA. CDR3: CASSENFGETQYF. The DNA of the CDR3 is TGTGCCAGCAGCGAGAACTTCGGGGAGACCCAGTACTTC.

This sequence joins TRBV29-1 and TRBJ2-2, with TRBD2 matching over 7 bases. The length of the CDR3 is 12 residues. Germline CDR1 SQVTM, CDR2 ANQGSEA. J gave up 4 bases and V 8 bases, and 4 bases lay outside the gene matches. In DNA form, the CDR3 reads TGCAGCCCTTGGGAGGGCACCGGGGAGCTGTTTTTT. It codes for CSPWEGTGELFF.

The chain couples TRBV5-1 to TRBJ2-1; 8 bases map to TRBD1. V lost 0 bases and J lost 0; bases outside the gene matches: 5. The germline CDR1 and CDR2 sequences are SGHRS and YFSETQ. There are 17 residues in the CDR3. The CDR3 DNA follows: TGCGCCAGCAGCTTGGCCGGGACAGGACGCTCCTACAATGAGCAGTTCTTC. As protein: CASSLAGTGRSYNEQFF.

The rearrangement joins TRBV6-6 to TRBJ2-5; possible D gene TRBD1, 6 bases. Germline CDR1 and CDR2: MNHNY and SVGAGI (reference sequence). The CDR3 sequence is 15 residues long. V lost 4 bases, J lost 2 bases, and 14 bases lay in between. This CDR3 reads CASSFQTGTQETQYF. The CDR3 DNA sequence: TGTGCCAGCAGTTTCCAAACGGGGACACAAGAGACCCAGTACTTC.

The chain carries TRBV19 and TRBJ1-1; D gene unclear. Germline V gene data show CDR1 as LNHDA and CDR2 as SQIVND (reference sequence). The CDR3 length is 13 residues. Deletions cut 5 bases from V and 5 bases from J, with 12 bases between. The chain's CDR3 is CASSWAGKTEAFF. DNA for the CDR3: TGTGCCAGTAGTTGGGCGGGAAAAACTGAAGCTTTCTTT.

The chain recombines TRBV4-1 with TRBJ2-3; D is unclear. The CDR3 sequence is 15 residues long. V lost 5 bases and J lost 0, with 12 bases in between. Germline V gene data show CDR1 as MGHRA and CDR2 as YSYEKL. This CDR3 is CASSTGPTSTDTQYF. Here the CDR3 DNA reads TGCGCCAGCAGCACCGGACCGACCAGCACAGATACGCAGTATTTT.

The chain carries TRBV6-5 and TRBJ2-7; weak D call: TRBD2 (6 bases). V was cut by 5 bases and J by 3 bases, with 17 bases left in between. Germline-derived CDR1 and CDR2 are MNHEY and SVGAGI. The CDR3 consists of 15 residues. CDR3: CASSPISGQVYEQYF. CDR3 in DNA: TGTGCCAGCAGTCCAATTAGCGGCCAGGTCTACGAGCAGTACTTC.

There are a few counts of this clone. The same CDR3 is also encoded by other DNA sequences in this sample. The rearrangement links TRBV7-3 to TRBJ1-1; D remains ambiguous. The CDR3 is 13 amino acids. Between the trimmed V and J ends, which lost 0 bases and 3 bases, there was a span of 5 bases. Germline CDR1 SGHTA, CDR2 FQGTGA. Here the CDR3 DNA reads TGTGCCAGCAGCTTAACAAGGGACACTGAAGCTTTCTTT. It codes for CASSLTRDTEAFF.

The V and J genes are TRBV2 and TRBJ1-5, with D unresolved. The CDR3 length is 13 residues. Germline V lookup: CDR1 SNHLY, CDR2 FYNNEI. V was shortened by 2 bases and J by 7 bases, with 9 bases between the two germline ends. The CDR3 nucleotides are TGTGCCAGCAGTGAAAAAGACGTACAGCCCCAGCATTTT. This translates into CASSEKDVQPQHF. Full variable domain (rest looked up from reference TRBV2 and TRBJ1-5): EPEVTQTPSHQVTQMGQEVILRCVPISNHLYFYWYRQILGQKVEFLVSFYNNEISEKSEIFDDQFSVERPDGSNFTLKIRSTKLEDSAMYFCASSEKDVQPQHFGDGTRLSIL.

This chain uses TRBV7-2 with TRBJ1-5; no definite D call. The germline CDR1 and CDR2 sequences are SGHTA and FQGNSA. The length of the CDR3 is 16 residues. V dropped 5 bases and J dropped 2 bases, with 16 bases sitting between them. The CDR3 here is CASSPANGQGNQPQHF. CDR3 bases: TGTGCCAGCAGCCCAGCAAATGGGCAGGGCAATCAGCCCCAGCATTTT.

Of note for this clone: Other nucleotide sequences in the sample specify the same CDR3. V is TRBV18 and J is TRBJ1-2; TRBD1 agrees at 11 bases. V dropped 3 bases and J dropped 8; count of bases not matched to a gene: 5. This CDR3 is built from 14 residues. Per the germline V gene, CDR1 is KGHSH and CDR2 is LQKENI. CDR3 protein: CASSPGQGARGYTF. Here the CDR3 DNA reads TGTGCCAGCTCACCCGGACAGGGGGCCCGGGGCTACACCTTC.

This clone was seen a single time. This sample includes further DNA sequences coding for the same CDR3. In DNA form, the CDR3 reads TGTGCCAGCAGCGCAGGGACAGGTGGATACTATGGCTACACCTTC. It yields the protein CASSAGTGGYYGYTF. The chain recombines TRBV6-5 with TRBJ1-2; TRBD1 matches 8 bases. The CDR3 consists of 15 residues. The germline V gene encodes CDR1 MNHEY and CDR2 SVGAGI. Trimming took 6 bases from V and 3 from J; bases not matched to a gene: 9.

The chain's CDR3 is CASSVDRGLLFF. CDR3 sequence (DNA): TGTGCCAGCAGCGTGGACAGGGGGCTGTTGTTTTTT. This chain links TRBV7-2 with TRBJ2-2, with TRBD1 matching 11 bases. The CDR3 contains 12 residues. Unmatched junction bases numbered 5, after V lost 5 bases and J lost 15 bases. Germline V gene sequence: CDR1 SGHTA, CDR2 FQGNSA.

CDR3 in DNA: TGTGCCTCTCGGGGGGGTCTGTACACTGAAGCTTTCTTT. It encodes CASRGGLYTEAFF. This sequence joins TRBV30 and TRBJ1-1, with TRBD1 as a possible D gene (5 bases). Germline V gene lookup returns CDR1 GTSNPN and CDR2 SVGIG (reference sequence). Trimming removed 7 bases at V and 3 bases at J, with 15 bases between. CDR3 size: 13 residues.

V usage is TRBV15 and J usage is TRBJ2-7, with D tentatively TRBD1 (5 bases). The V and J ends lost 3 bases and 5 bases respectively, with 11 bases between them. Per germline, CDR1 LNHNV and CDR2 YYDKDF (reference sequence). The CDR3 sequence is 13 residues long. This CDR3 is CATSSQGLDEQYF. The CDR3 region has the DNA TGTGCCACCAGCAGCCAGGGCCTGGACGAGCAGTACTTC.

J is TRBJ2-1 and V is TRBV6-1, with D unresolved. The length of the CDR3 is 11 residues. Germline V gene data show CDR1 as MNHNS and CDR2 as SASEGT. Trimming left V 9 bases short and J 7 bases short, with 10 bases between. The CDR3 loop reads CASGHWNEQFF. CDR3 in DNA: TGTGCCAGTGGCCACTGGAATGAGCAGTTCTTC.

The rearrangement uses TRBV19 and TRBJ1-2; D possibly corresponds to TRBD1 (5 bases). Deletions cut 5 bases from V and 2 bases from J, with 30 bases between. The CDR3 is 20 residues long. The germline CDR1 and CDR2 sequences are LNHDA and SQIVND (reference sequence). The CDR3 DNA follows: TGTGCCAGTAGTCTAGGGGTGATCATCGCCGACAGTCAGGGAAACTATGGCTACACCTTC. It is translated as CASSLGVIIADSQGNYGYTF.

On this clone itself: Other DNA sequences in this specimen translate into the identical CDR3. This chain connects TRBV6-4 to TRBJ2-1; the match to TRBD2 covers 10 bases. Looked up from germline, CDR1 is MRHNA and CDR2 is SNTAGT. The ends lost 5 bases at V and 4 bases at J; junction bases unmatched: 2. This CDR3 is 14 amino acids long. CDR3 loop: CASSRAGGYNEQFF. As DNA, the CDR3 is TGTGCCAGCAGTCGAGCGGGAGGGTACAATGAGCAGTTCTTC.

V and J are TRBV14 and TRBJ1-2; D not resolved. The CDR3 contains 14 residues. The germline V and J ends were trimmed by 4 bases and 5 bases, with 14 bases remaining between them. CDR1 and CDR2 (germline): SGHDN, FVKESK. In DNA, the CDR3 is TGTGCCAGCAGCCCACGCGGAGTTCAATATGGCTACACCTTC. Residues: CASSPRGVQYGYTF.

The chain links TRBV6-1 to TRBJ1-3, with D maybe TRBD1 (6 bases). The V end lost 5 bases, the J end lost 1 base, and 12 bases lay between the germline ends. The CDR3 has 15 amino acids. CDR1 MNHNS and CDR2 SASEGT come from the germline V gene. The chain's CDR3 is CASSTDSRSGNTIYF. The CDR3 DNA reads TGTGCCAGCAGTACGGACAGCCGTTCTGGAAACACCATATATTTT.

This clone was observed a handful of times. The chain employs TRBV28 and TRBJ1-1; D is uncertain. Trimming left V 10 bases short and J 3 bases short, with 9 bases between. CDR3 length: 11 amino acids. CDR1 is MDHEN and CDR2 is SYDVKM in the germline V gene. CDR3 DNA: TGTGCCACCCAGTGGGACACTGAAGCTTTCTTT. Its translation is CATQWDTEAFF.

The V gene is TRBV30, the J gene TRBJ2-3; unclear D gene. Trimming removed 2 bases at V and 1 base at J, with 10 bases between. Germline lookup yields CDR1 GTSNPN and CDR2 SVGIG (reference sequence). This CDR3 contains 14 residues. The CDR3 region is CAWSTAIRTDTQYF. DNA of the CDR3: TGTGCCTGGAGTACGGCTATCCGCACAGATACGCAGTATTTT.